This T cell receptor beta chain was sequenced during a study of blood T cell repertoires in COVID-19. Study overall: Sites in the United States, Italy and Spain provided acute and convalescent COVID-19 samples.

The CDR3 consists of 12 residues. V was trimmed by 4 bases and J by 8 bases, leaving 11 bases between them. Per the germline V gene, CDR1 is SQVTM and CDR2 is ANQGSEA. The repertoire was sequenced with immunoSEQ multiplex PCR; TCRdb's copy has only in-frame clones and lacks some. Among 250,000 or so clones, more than 75% were seen once, and the ten largest hold approximately 9%. The rearrangement links TRBV29-1 to TRBJ1-4, with D hard to call. The sample taken for sequencing was peripheral blood. The clonotype comes from a man aged 35-49 years with active or convalescent COVID-19. The CDR3 loop reads CSVGGFGEKLFF. In nucleotides, the CDR3 is TGCAGCGTTGGCGGTTTTGGCGAAAAACTGTTTTTT. The full variable domain, with the rest looked up from reference TRBV29-1 and TRBJ1-4, is SAVISQKPSRDICQRGTSLTIQCQVDSQVTMMFWYRQQPGQSLTLIATANQGSEATYESGFVIDKFPISRPNLTFSTLTVSNMSPEDSSIYLCSVGGFGEKLFFGSGTQLSVL.